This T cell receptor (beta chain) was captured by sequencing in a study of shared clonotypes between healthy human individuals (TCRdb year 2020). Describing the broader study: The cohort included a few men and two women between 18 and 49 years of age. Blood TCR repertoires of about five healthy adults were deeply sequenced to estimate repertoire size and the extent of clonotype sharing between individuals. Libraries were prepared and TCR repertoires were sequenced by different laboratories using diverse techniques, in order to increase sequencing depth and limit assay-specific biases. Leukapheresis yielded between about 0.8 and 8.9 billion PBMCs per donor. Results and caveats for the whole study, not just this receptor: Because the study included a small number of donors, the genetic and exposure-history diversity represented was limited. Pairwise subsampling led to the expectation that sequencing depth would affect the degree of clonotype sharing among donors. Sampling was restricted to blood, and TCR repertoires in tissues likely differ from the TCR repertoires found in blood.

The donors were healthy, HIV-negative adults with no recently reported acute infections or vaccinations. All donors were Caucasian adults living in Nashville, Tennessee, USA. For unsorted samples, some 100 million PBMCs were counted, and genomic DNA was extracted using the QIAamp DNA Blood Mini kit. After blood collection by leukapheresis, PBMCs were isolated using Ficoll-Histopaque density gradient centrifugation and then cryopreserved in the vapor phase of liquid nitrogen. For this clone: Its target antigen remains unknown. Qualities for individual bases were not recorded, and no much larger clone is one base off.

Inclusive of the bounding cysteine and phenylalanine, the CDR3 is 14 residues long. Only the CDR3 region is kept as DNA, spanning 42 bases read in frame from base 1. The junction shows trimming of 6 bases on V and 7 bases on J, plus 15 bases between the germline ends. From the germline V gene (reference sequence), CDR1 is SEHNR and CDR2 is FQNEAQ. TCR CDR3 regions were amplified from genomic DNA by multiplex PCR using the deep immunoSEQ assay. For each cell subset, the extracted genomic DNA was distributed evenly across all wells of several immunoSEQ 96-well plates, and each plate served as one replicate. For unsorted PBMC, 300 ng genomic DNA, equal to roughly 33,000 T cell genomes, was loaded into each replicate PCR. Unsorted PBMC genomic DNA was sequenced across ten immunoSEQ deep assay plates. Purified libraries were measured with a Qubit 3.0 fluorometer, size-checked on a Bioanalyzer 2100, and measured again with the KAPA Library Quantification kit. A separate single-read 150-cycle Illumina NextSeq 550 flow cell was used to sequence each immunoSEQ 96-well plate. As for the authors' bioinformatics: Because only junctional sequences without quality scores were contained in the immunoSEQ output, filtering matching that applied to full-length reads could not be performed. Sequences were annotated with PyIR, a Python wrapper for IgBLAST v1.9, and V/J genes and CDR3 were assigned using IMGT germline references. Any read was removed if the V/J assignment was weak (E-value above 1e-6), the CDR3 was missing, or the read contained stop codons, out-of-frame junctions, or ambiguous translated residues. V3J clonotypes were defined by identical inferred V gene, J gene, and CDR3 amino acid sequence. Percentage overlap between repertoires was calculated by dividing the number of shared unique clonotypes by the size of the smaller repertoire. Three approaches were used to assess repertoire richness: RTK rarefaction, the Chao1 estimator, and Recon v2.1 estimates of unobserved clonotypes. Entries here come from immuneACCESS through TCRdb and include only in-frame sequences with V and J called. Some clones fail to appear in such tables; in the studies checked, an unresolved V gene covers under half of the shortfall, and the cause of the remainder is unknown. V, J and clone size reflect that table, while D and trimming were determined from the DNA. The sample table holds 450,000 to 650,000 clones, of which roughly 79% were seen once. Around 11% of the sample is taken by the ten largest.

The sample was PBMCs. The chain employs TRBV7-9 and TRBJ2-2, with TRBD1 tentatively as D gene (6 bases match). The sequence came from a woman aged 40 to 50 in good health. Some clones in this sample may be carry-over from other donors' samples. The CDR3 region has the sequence CASRAGEGFGELFF. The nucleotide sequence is TGTGCCAGCAGAGCAGGGGAAGGTTTCGGGGAGCTGTTTTTT.